The T cell receptor (beta chain) described here comes from a study of CD8 T cells in Susac syndrome. Study details: Among the Susac syndrome patients sequenced, 5 or 6 had active disease and under 10 were in remission.

TCR beta sequences were obtained from blood CD8+ and CD4+ T cells. The CDR3 has 13 residues. The V end was cut by 5 bases, the J end by 3 bases, with 7 bases between. CDR1 SNHLY and CDR2 FYNNEI come from the germline V gene. RNA, at roughly 0.5 to 1 ug, was reverse transcribed with random hexamers. TCRdb reprocessed the immunoSEQ multiplex PCR reads with MiXCR, giving one entry per CDR3 protein. The sample has about 240,000 distinct CDR3 sequences, approximately 95% seen once. The sequence was collected from a human donor with Susac syndrome. Material: CD4+ T cells from PBMCs. V usage is TRBV2 and J usage is TRBJ2-2; unclear D gene. CDR3 loop: CASSSADTGELFF. The CDR3 DNA reads TGTGCCAGCAGTAGCGCCGACACCGGGGAGCTGTTTTTT.